This TCR beta chain was sequenced for a study of blood T cell repertoires in COVID-19. This clone was detected only a few times. Libraries were prepared by immunoSEQ multiplex PCR; TCRdb keeps only in-frame clonotypes and omits some of them. Of about 24,000 clones in the sample, roughly four fifths were seen once. There are 15 residues in the CDR3. Germline V gives CDR1 MNHEY, CDR2 SMNVEV (reference sequence). Germline trimming cut 5 bases from V and 10 bases from J; bases unmatched to any gene: 9. This sequence was found in a human donor in a cohort sampled during active or convalescent COVID-19. Sequenced material: peripheral blood. The V and J genes are TRBV27 and TRBJ2-2, with TRBD1 identical over 11 bases. The CDR3 DNA follows: TGTGCCAGCAGTCGGACAGGGGGCGTCCCCGTGGAGCTGTTTTTT. Protein: CASSRTGGVPVELFF.